The 32 T cell receptor beta chains below come from one sample, sequenced in a study of blood T cell repertoires in COVID-19. Measured with immunoSEQ multiplex PCR; TCRdb has only the in-frame clones, and not every one. The sample holds 65,000 or so clones, approximately 80% seen once. The sequencing sample was made of peripheral blood. These TCRs come from a man between 25 and 39 years old with COVID-19, enrolled during active disease.

The V gene is TRBV7-8, the J gene TRBJ2-3, with 9 bases that match TRBD2. The CDR3 is 17 amino acids. Germline-derived CDR1 and CDR2 are SGHVS and FQNEAQ. V lost 1 base to trimming and J lost 7 bases; unmatched junction nucleotides: 12. CDR3 in amino acids: CASSLEGGGRAGNTQYF. CDR3 DNA sequence: TGTGCCAGCAGCTTAGAAGGTGGCGGGAGGGCCGGGAATACGCAGTATTTT.

The chain employs TRBV28 and TRBJ2-1; TRBD1 aligns across 12 bases. Per the germline V gene, CDR1 is MDHEN and CDR2 is SYDVKM. There are 16 residues in the CDR3. Unmatched junction bases numbered 7, after V lost 2 bases and J lost 8 bases. CDR3 nucleotides: TGTGCCAGCAGTTTACTTCCGGGACAGGGGGCATATGAGCAGTTCTTC. Amino acid sequence: CASSLLPGQGAYEQFF.

CDR3 sequence reads: CASSQGGDTEAFF. The CDR3 bases are TGTGCCAGCAGCCAAGGCGGAGACACTGAAGCTTTCTTT. This sequence joins TRBV3-1 (or the pseudogene TRBV3-2) and TRBJ1-1; no clear D. The CDR3 has 13 residues. Trimming pared 1 base from V and 3 bases from J, leaving 6 bases between. Germline CDR1 reads LGHDT; CDR2 reads YNNKEL (reference sequence).

V usage is TRBV13 and J usage is TRBJ2-1; D not resolved. CDR1 and CDR2 (germline): PRHDT, FYEKMQ (reference sequence). This CDR3 spans 12 amino acids. Trimming cost V 3 bases and J 8 bases, with 8 bases left between them. CDR3 nucleotide sequence: TGTGCCAGCAGCTTGACAAATTATGAGCAGTTCTTC. This encodes CASSLTNYEQFF.

The chain has TRBV23-1 and TRBJ2-7, with D unclear. TRBV23-1 is an ORF, with its function uncertain. V lost 4 bases to trimming and J lost 5 bases, with 9 bases between them. This CDR3 spans 12 amino acids. The CDR3 DNA reads TGCGCCAGCAGTCCCCCCCGGGACGAGCAGTACTTC. This encodes CASSPPRDEQYF.

This clone was picked up one time. The V and J genes are TRBV20-1 and TRBJ2-7, with a weak D call TRBD1 (6 bases). With 6 bases removed from V and 2 bases from J, the gap between germline ends came to 8 bases. This CDR3 region has 11 residues. The germline gives CDR1 DFQATT, CDR2 SNEGSKA (reference sequence). The chain's CDR3 is CSAQGTYEQYF. The CDR3 nucleotides read TGCAGTGCCCAGGGGACCTACGAGCAGTACTTC.

The chain uses TRBV4-1 and TRBJ2-3; D possibly corresponds to TRBD1 (5 bases). The CDR3 is 15 amino acids. Trimming left V 1 base short and J 1 base short, with 9 bases between. Germline V gives CDR1 MGHRA, CDR2 YSYEKL. CDR3 DNA: TGCGCCAGCAGCCAAGGGGTAGGGGGCACAGATACGCAGTATTTT. Its protein is CASSQGVGGTDTQYF.

The chain is built from TRBV29-1 and TRBJ1-2; 8 nucleotides match TRBD1. Germline trimming cut 8 bases from V and 4 bases from J; bases unmatched to any gene: 9. The CDR3 runs 13 residues. The germline gives CDR1 SQVTM, CDR2 ANQGSEA. The DNA of the CDR3 is TGCAGCTTTCAGGGACAGGACGTCTATGGCTACACCTTC. Amino acids: CSFQGQDVYGYTF.

This chain connects TRBV12-3 or TRBV12-4 to TRBJ2-3, with unresolved D. Trimming stripped 4 bases from V and 5 bases from J, with 4 bases between. The CDR3 covers 11 residues. CDR3 loop: CASSSVDTQYF. In DNA form, the CDR3 reads TGTGCCAGCAGTTCGGTAGATACGCAGTATTTT.

This chain links TRBV27 with TRBJ2-7; TRBD1 matches at 12 bases. CDR3 length: 15 amino acids. Germline CDR1 reads MNHEY; CDR2 reads SMNVEV (reference sequence). V lost 4 bases to trimming and J lost 4 bases; unmatched junction nucleotides: 5. This chain's CDR3 is CASSWGTGGLYEQYF. The CDR3 region has the DNA TGTGCCAGCAGTTGGGGGACAGGGGGCCTGTACGAGCAGTACTTC.

The chain links TRBV11-3 to TRBJ2-1; TRBD2 matches 10 bases. Germline CDR1 and CDR2: SGHNT and YENEEA. This CDR3 comprises 15 residues. The junction had 9 bases not matched to a gene; V was cut back by 5 bases and J by 8 bases. CDR3 sequence (DNA): TGTGCCAGCAGCATAAACGGGCTAGCGGGAGATGAGCAGTTCTTC. Its protein product is CASSINGLAGDEQFF.

This clone was recorded once. The rearrangement uses TRBV5-1 and TRBJ2-7; the D gene is possibly TRBD2 (5 bases). Germline V gene sequence: CDR1 SGHRS, CDR2 YFSETQ. Trimming left V 0 bases short and J 13 bases short, with 17 bases between. The CDR3 runs 13 residues. In DNA form, the CDR3 reads TGCGCCAGCAGCTTGGGGCCGAACCGGGATCCATACTTC. Encoded protein: CASSLGPNRDPYF.

The chain employs TRBV4-1 and TRBJ2-7; a possible D gene is TRBD2 (7 bases). The germline CDR1 and CDR2 sequences are MGHRA and YSYEKL. With 1 base removed from V and 7 bases from J, the gap between germline ends came to 14 bases. This CDR3 comprises 14 residues. The CDR3: CASSQAGGSGEQYF. The DNA of the CDR3 is TGCGCCAGCAGCCAAGCGGGGGGCTCCGGGGAGCAGTACTTC.

The V call is TRBV7-2, the J call TRBJ2-7; 9 bases are shared with TRBD1. The germline gives CDR1 SGHTA, CDR2 FQGNSA. V lost 3 bases and J lost 6; bases outside the gene matches: 9. The CDR3 is 15 residues long. The chain's CDR3 is CASSFADRGFGEQYF. The CDR3, as DNA: TGTGCCAGCAGCTTCGCGGACAGGGGATTCGGCGAGCAGTACTTC.

The chain recombines TRBV6-2 or TRBV6-3 with TRBJ1-3, with a possible D match to TRBD1 (5 bases). The germline V gene encodes CDR1 MNHEY and CDR2 SVGEGT. V dropped 0 bases and J dropped 0 bases, with 9 bases sitting between them. The CDR3 runs to 16 residues. DNA of the CDR3: TGTGCCAGCAGTTACTCGACAGAGAGCTCTGGAAACACCATATATTTT. It specifies CASSYSTESSGNTIYF.

The CDR3 reads CASSEGQVGYGYTF. The CDR3 coding sequence is TGTGCCAGTAGTGAAGGACAGGTCGGATATGGCTACACCTTC. This rearrangement joins TRBV19 to TRBJ1-2; 7 bases map to TRBD1. Germline V gene sequence: CDR1 LNHDA, CDR2 SQIVND (reference sequence). There are 14 residues in the CDR3. V lost 5 bases and J lost 5; bases outside the gene matches: 8.

J is TRBJ1-1 and V is TRBV11-2; D unclear. The germline CDR1 and CDR2 sequences are SGHAT and FQNNGV. Deletions cut 1 base from V and 0 bases from J, with 9 bases between. The CDR3 has 15 amino acids. The CDR3 here is CASSLGRQVNTEAFF. DNA for the CDR3: TGTGCCAGCAGCTTAGGGCGACAAGTGAACACTGAAGCTTTCTTT.

The genes are TRBV7-8 and TRBJ1-5; D remains unclear. This CDR3 is built from 15 residues. V lost 5 bases and J lost 0, with 11 bases in between. Germline V gene lookup returns CDR1 SGHVS and CDR2 FQNEAQ. CDR3 nucleotides: TGTGCCAGCAGCCTCCCCCTAGATAGCAATCAGCCCCAGCATTTT. Amino acid sequence: CASSLPLDSNQPQHF.

The rearrangement uses TRBV5-8 and TRBJ2-1; 13 bases are a match to TRBD2. Germline V gene data show CDR1 as SGHTS and CDR2 as YDEGEE. V was pared by 4 bases and J by 8 bases, with 0 bases of the junction left unmatched. The CDR3 covers 13 residues. The CDR3 is CASSGLAGDEQFF. As DNA, the CDR3 is TGTGCCAGCAGCGGACTAGCGGGAGATGAGCAGTTCTTC.

The chain uses TRBV27 and TRBJ1-2, with D perhaps matching TRBD1 (5 bases). Germline CDR1 is MNHEY and CDR2 is SMNVEV (reference sequence). The V gene lost 5 bases and the J gene lost 7 bases, with 23 bases spanning the gap. This CDR3 contains 16 residues. The CDR3 DNA follows: TGTGCCAGCAGTCCACGATGGGACTACGGGGGAGGTGGCTACACCTTC. This encodes CASSPRWDYGGGGYTF.

The chain uses TRBV25-1 and TRBJ1-1; 7 nucleotides agree with TRBD1. CDR3 length: 13 residues. CDR1 is MGHDK, CDR2 SYGVNS, per germline. V lost 4 bases and J lost 3; bases outside the gene matches: 2. CDR3 nucleotide sequence: TGTGCCAGCAGTGGGGGACAGTACACTGAAGCTTTCTTT. Its translation is CASSGGQYTEAFF.

The chain carries TRBV29-1 and TRBJ2-1, with TRBD2 matching over 13 bases. Germline CDR1 SQVTM, CDR2 ANQGSEA. This CDR3 has 20 residues. Trimming cost V 4 bases and J 6 bases; bases outside gene matches: 21. CDR3 coding DNA: TGCAGCGTTGGCGGTCAGACTAGCGGGAGGATTTATGGGGTCCCCAATGAGCAGTTCTTC. It encodes CSVGGQTSGRIYGVPNEQFF.

V usage is TRBV2 and J usage is TRBJ1-1; D is undetermined. V dropped 0 bases and J dropped 4 bases, with 9 bases sitting between them. The CDR3 is made up of 14 amino acids. Germline V lookup: CDR1 SNHLY, CDR2 FYNNEI. CDR3: CASSEALSFTEAFF. The CDR3 nucleotides are TGTGCCAGCAGTGAAGCGCTGAGTTTCACTGAAGCTTTCTTT.

The V and J genes are TRBV9 and TRBJ1-4, with 7 bases matching TRBD1. Germline lookup yields CDR1 SGDLS and CDR2 YYNGEE. This CDR3 is 23 amino acids long. With V trimmed by 0 bases and J by 7 bases, 30 bases remained unmatched. In nucleotides, the CDR3 is TGTGCCAGCAGCGTAGAGGCCGGAACATTGTGGGGACAGTGGCTGTTTTCCGGTGAAAAACTGTTTTTT. Residues: CASSVEAGTLWGQWLFSGEKLFF. Combining the CDR3 with reference TRBV9 and TRBJ1-4 gives the whole variable domain DSGVTQTPKHLITATGQRVTLRCSPRSGDLSVYWYQQSLDQGLQFLIQYYNGEERAKGNILERFSAQQFPDLHSELNLSSLELGDSALYFCASSVEAGTLWGQWLFSGEKLFFGSGTQLSVL.

The CDR3 bases are TGTGCCAGCAGGAGTTGGGGGGGCCCTGAGGATACGCAGTATTTT. Protein: CASRSWGGPEDTQYF. The J gene is TRBJ2-3, the V gene TRBV5-4, with D maybe TRBD2 (7 bases). CDR1 and CDR2 from the germline V gene are SGHNT and YYREEE (reference sequence). The CDR3 sequence is 15 residues long. V was clipped by 5 bases and J by 6 bases, with 19 bases between them.

CDR3 bases: TGTGCCAGCTCACCATTCCCGGGACAGGGCTATGAGCAGTTCTTC. Encoded protein: CASSPFPGQGYEQFF. The rearrangement links TRBV18 to TRBJ2-1; 9 bases are a match to TRBD1. The junction had 7 bases not matched to a gene; V was cut back by 2 bases and J by 8 bases. Per the germline V gene, CDR1 is KGHSH and CDR2 is LQKENI. This CDR3 is 15 amino acids long.

This clone has just a few counts. The chain has TRBV5-6 and TRBJ1-1, with D possibly matching TRBD1 (5 bases). CDR1 and CDR2 from the germline V gene are SGHDT and YYEEEE. The CDR3 contains 14 residues. The germline V and J ends were trimmed by 4 bases and 2 bases, with 12 bases remaining between them. The CDR3 nucleotides are TGTGCCAGCAGCCCGGCGGGGGGAAACACTGAAGCTTTCTTT. The encoded protein is CASSPAGGNTEAFF.

V is TRBV11-1 and J is TRBJ2-3; no clear D. V lost 5 bases, J lost 0 bases, and 6 bases lay in between. Germline CDR1 SGHAT, CDR2 FQDESV (reference sequence). CDR3 length equals 13 residues. DNA of the CDR3: TGTGCCAGCAGCGGAGCTAGCACAGATACGCAGTATTTT. This codes for CASSGASTDTQYF.

Only a few counts were recorded for this clone. The chain combines TRBV10-2 with TRBJ1-6; 7 bases match TRBD1. The CDR3 runs 14 residues. Trimming cost V 6 bases and J 9 bases; bases outside gene matches: 8. The germline V gene has CDR1 WSHSY and CDR2 SAAADI. The CDR3 here is CASRGQEGSSPLHF. In DNA, the CDR3 is TGCGCCAGCAGAGGACAGGAGGGAAGTTCACCCCTCCACTTT.

The chain links TRBV25-1 to TRBJ1-1, with a possible D match to TRBD1 (5 bases). The germline V gene has CDR1 MGHDK and CDR2 SYGVNS. V was cut by 6 bases and J by 0 bases, with 14 bases left in between. The CDR3 sequence is 15 residues long. For the CDR3, the DNA is TGTGCCAGCAGCGGATTGACAGCGTTGAACACTGAAGCTTTCTTT. It yields the protein CASSGLTALNTEAFF.

V is TRBV28 and J is TRBJ2-7, with D tentatively TRBD2 (6 bases). Germline lookup yields CDR1 MDHEN and CDR2 SYDVKM. The V and J ends lost 6 bases and 2 bases respectively, with 17 bases between them. CDR3 length: 15 amino acids. CDR3 DNA: TGTGCCAGCAGCATTGGGGGACTTGCACCCTACGAGCAGTACTTC. Protein product: CASSIGGLAPYEQYF.

The V and J genes are TRBV7-9 and TRBJ1-4; 7 bases are a match to TRBD1. V shed 5 bases, J shed 7 bases, and the junction held 10 bases outside the gene matches. The CDR3 length is 15 residues. The germline CDR1 and CDR2 sequences are SEHNR and FQNEAQ (reference sequence). In DNA form, the CDR3 reads TGTGCCAGCAGCGAACAGGGGTATTATGGTGAAAAACTGTTTTTT. Its translation: CASSEQGYYGEKLFF.